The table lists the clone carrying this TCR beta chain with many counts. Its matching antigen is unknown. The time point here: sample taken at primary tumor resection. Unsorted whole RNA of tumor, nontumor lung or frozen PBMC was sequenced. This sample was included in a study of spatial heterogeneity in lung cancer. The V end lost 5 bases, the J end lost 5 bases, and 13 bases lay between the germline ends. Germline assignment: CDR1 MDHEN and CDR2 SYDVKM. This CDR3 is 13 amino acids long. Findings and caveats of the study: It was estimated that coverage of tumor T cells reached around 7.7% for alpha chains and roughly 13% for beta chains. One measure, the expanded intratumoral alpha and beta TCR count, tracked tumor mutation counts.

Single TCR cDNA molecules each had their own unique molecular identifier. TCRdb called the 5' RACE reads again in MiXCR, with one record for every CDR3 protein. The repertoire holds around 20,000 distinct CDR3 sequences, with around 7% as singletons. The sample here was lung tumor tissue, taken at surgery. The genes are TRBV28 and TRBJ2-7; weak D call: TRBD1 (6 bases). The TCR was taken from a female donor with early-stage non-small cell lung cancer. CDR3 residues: CASSQGGQHEQYF. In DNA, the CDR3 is TGTGCCAGCAGTCAAGGCGGACAGCACGAGCAGTACTTC.